This TCR beta chain is from a study of blood T cell repertoires in COVID-19. The protocol was immunoSEQ multiplex PCR, while the TCRdb copy is restricted to in-frame clones and leaves out a portion. The profile shows 310,000 or so clones, approximately 88% of them singletons. V gave up 7 bases and J gave up 0 bases, with 10 bases separating them. The germline V gene encodes CDR1 KGHSH and CDR2 LQKENI. The CDR3 extends over 15 amino acids. For recovered donors of Cohort 3, there were two negative PCRs, clearance, or symptom resolution. This TCR was sampled from a middle-aged woman who had recovered from COVID-19. The specimen was PBMCs or T cells enriched from blood (not recorded which). The genes are TRBV18 and TRBJ2-6; D is unresolved. The CDR3 DNA follows: TGTGCCAGCTTTCAGGTATACTCTGGGGCCAACGTCCTGACTTTC. Protein product: CASFQVYSGANVLTF.